This T cell receptor beta chain was sequenced in a study of PD-1 blockade in classical Hodgkin lymphoma. Notes on the study in general: Complete responders' diversity at baseline resembled that of newly diagnosed patients.

The CDR3 is 16 amino acids. V dropped 3 bases and J dropped 7; count of bases not matched to a gene: 10. Germline-derived CDR1 and CDR2 are SNHLY and FYNNEI. There was relapse after autologous stem cell transplantation in every patient, and there was variation in brentuximab vedotin exposure. The assay was immunoSEQ multiplex PCR, and TCRdb's table has in-frame clones only and misses some. The sample consists of roughly 22,000 clones, 68% of them appearing once. With regard to this clone: What it binds is not known.

This clonotype was obtained from a human donor with classical Hodgkin lymphoma. V gene TRBV2 combines with J gene TRBJ2-7, with 12 bases matching TRBD2. Specimen: peripheral blood mononuclear cells (PBMCs), collected at baseline. In nucleotides, the CDR3 is TGTGCCAGCAGTGATGAGACTAGCGGGAGTGGCCTAGAGCAGTACTTC. This translates into CASSDETSGSGLEQYF.